This entry describes one T cell receptor (beta chain). Its antigen is still unknown. These data originate in a study of T cells in Graves' hyperthyroidism and ophthalmopathy. Study-wide context: The initial diagnosis was the point when peripheral blood was collected, ahead of any treatment.

Germline values: CDR1 SGHNT, CDR2 YYREEE (reference sequence). The CDR3 runs 16 residues. V dropped 4 bases and J dropped 0 bases, with 16 bases sitting between them. It was uncontrolled infection, other autoimmune disease, pregnancy or lactation that excluded patients. Clinical symptoms, serum thyroxine, TRAb, thyroid ultrasound and orbital computed tomography established diagnosis. RNA transcripts gave rise to amplified TCR beta CDR3 regions. With the HTBI primer set, the TCR CDR3 went through a first round of RT-PCR. TCRdb reanalysed the multiplex PCR reads using MiXCR and keeps one entry per CDR3 protein. The sample lists 650,000 to 850,000 distinct CDR3 sequences, over 15% occurring once. Study-wide results and limits: Separation of ophthalmopathy from stable hyperthyroidism was achieved by a 13 V-J model.

The source of this sequence is a woman between 50 and 59 years old with Graves' hyperthyroidism that later progressed to Graves' ophthalmopathy. What was sequenced was blood. The chain employs TRBV5-4 and TRBJ1-1; weak D call: TRBD1 (5 bases). The CDR3 is CASSPESARVNTEAFF. In DNA, the CDR3 is TGTGCCAGCAGCCCCGAGTCGGCCAGGGTGAACACTGAAGCTTTCTTT.